This T cell receptor (beta chain) came from a study of blood T cell repertoires in COVID-19. For the study at large: Samples came from the United States, Italy and Spain, spanning acute and convalescent COVID-19. T cells, B-cell-depleted T cells, or PBMCs provided the cDNA or gDNA that served as material.

Original processing methods: Quantification of nucleated cells was approximated via reference gene primer amplification. Data came from immunoSEQ multiplex PCR; TCRdb stores just in-frame clones and leaves some out. V and J calls and clone size follow that table, whereas D and trimming were derived from the DNA. The table includes just under 45,000 clones, 75% to 90% detected once. Input material: peripheral blood. This TCR derives from a woman aged 80 or over in a cohort sampled during active or convalescent COVID-19.

Here the CDR3 DNA reads TGTGCCAGCAGTCGGGACAGGGATCAGCCCCAGCATTTT. Translated, it gives CASSRDRDQPQHF. V is TRBV6-5 and J is TRBJ1-5; 9 nucleotides match TRBD1. CDR1 is MNHEY, CDR2 SVGAGI, per germline. The CDR3 consists of 13 residues. Unmatched junction bases numbered 1, after V lost 5 bases and J lost 5 bases.